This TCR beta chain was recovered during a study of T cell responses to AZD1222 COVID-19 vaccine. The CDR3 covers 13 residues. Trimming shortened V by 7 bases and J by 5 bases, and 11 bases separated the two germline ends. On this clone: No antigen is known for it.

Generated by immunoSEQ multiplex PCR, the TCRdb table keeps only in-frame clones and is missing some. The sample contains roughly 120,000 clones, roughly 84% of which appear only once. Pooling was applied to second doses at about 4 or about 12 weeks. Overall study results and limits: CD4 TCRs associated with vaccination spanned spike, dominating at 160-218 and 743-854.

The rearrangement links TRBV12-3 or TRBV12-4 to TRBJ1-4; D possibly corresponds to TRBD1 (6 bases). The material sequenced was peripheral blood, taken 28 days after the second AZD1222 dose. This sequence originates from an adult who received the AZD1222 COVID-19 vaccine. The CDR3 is CASKGGWNEKLFF. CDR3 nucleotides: TGTGCCAGCAAGGGGGGATGGAATGAAAAACTGTTTTTT.